This T cell receptor (beta chain) emerged from a study of blood T cell repertoires in COVID-19. Study in general: The samples span acute and convalescent COVID-19 from the United States, Italy and Spain.

The germline V gene encodes CDR1 MNHEY and CDR2 SVGEGT. Trimming shortened V by 5 bases and J by 4 bases, and 9 bases separated the two germline ends. There are 13 residues in the CDR3. The protocol was immunoSEQ multiplex PCR, while the TCRdb copy is restricted to in-frame clones and leaves out a portion. The sample holds 50,000 to 60,000 clones, 85% seen once. The source is a human donor in a cohort sampled during active COVID-19. The rearrangement uses TRBV6-2 or TRBV6-3 and TRBJ1-5; D ambiguous. Sequencing used peripheral blood. CDR3 nucleotide sequence: TGTGCCAGCAGTGCGCAGGAAAATCAGCCCCAGCATTTT. It translates to CASSAQENQPQHF.